This T cell receptor (beta chain) stems from a study of T cells in Graves' hyperthyroidism and ophthalmopathy. Study conclusions and caveats: The model made its ophthalmopathy prediction, and onset followed a median roughly 6.5 months later.

This clonotype was found many times. What it binds is not known. This CDR3 spans 12 amino acids. The germline CDR1 and CDR2 sequences are MNHEY and SMNVEV (reference sequence). V was pared by 6 bases and J by 3 bases, with 9 bases between. TCR beta CDR3 sequences were amplified from RNA transcripts. HTBI primers drove first-round RT-PCR of the TCR CDR3. TCRdb passed the multiplex PCR reads through MiXCR, listing each CDR3 protein once. The sample yields some 270,000 distinct CDR3 sequences, about an eighth seen once. The TCR was taken from a woman aged 30 to 39 with Graves' hyperthyroidism that later progressed to Graves' ophthalmopathy. Sequences were obtained from blood. The J gene is TRBJ2-7, the V gene TRBV27; D unresolved. The CDR3 reads CASSLDGYEQYF. DNA for the CDR3: TGTGCCAGCAGCTTAGACGGCTACGAGCAGTACTTC.